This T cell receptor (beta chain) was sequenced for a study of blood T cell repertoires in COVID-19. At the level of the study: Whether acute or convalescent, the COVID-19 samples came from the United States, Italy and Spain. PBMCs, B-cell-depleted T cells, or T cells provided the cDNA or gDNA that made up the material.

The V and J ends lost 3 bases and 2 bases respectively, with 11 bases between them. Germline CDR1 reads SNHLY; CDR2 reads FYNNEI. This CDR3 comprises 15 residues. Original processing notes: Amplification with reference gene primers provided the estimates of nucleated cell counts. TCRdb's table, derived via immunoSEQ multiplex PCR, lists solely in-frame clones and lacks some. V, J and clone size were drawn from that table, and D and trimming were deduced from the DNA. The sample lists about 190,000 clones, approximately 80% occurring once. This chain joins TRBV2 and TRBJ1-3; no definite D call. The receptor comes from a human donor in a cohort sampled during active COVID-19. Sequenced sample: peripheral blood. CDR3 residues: CASSESGRAGNTIYF. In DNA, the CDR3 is TGTGCCAGCAGTGAGTCCGGGAGGGCTGGAAACACCATATATTTT.